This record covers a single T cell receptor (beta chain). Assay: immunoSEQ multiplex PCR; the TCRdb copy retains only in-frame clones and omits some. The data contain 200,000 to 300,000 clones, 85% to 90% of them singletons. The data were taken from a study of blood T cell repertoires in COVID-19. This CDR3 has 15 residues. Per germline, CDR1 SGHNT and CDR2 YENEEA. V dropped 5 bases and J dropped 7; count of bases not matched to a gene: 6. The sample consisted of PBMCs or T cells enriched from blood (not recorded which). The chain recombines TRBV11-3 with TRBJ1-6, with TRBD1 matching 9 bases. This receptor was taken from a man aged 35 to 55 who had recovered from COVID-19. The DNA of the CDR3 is TGTGCCAGCAGCCAGATGACAGGGGGAAATTCACCCCTCCACTTT. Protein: CASSQMTGGNSPLHF.